These 24 T cell receptor beta chains were all obtained from the same sample, sequenced in a study of shared T cell receptors in the human thymus. Some clones are missing from TCRdb's copy, which holds only in-frame ones; the method was immunoSEQ multiplex PCR. The table shows roughly 410,000 clones, with roughly 94% occurring only once. What was sequenced was thymocytes. These receptor sequences come from a human donor.

V is TRBV20-1 and J is TRBJ2-5, with D hard to call. The CDR3 is 10 residues long. V lost 3 bases to trimming and J lost 3 bases, with 2 bases between them. Germline CDR1 reads DFQATT; CDR2 reads SNEGSKA (reference sequence). DNA for the CDR3: TGCAGTGCTAGTAAAGAGACCCAGTACTTC. Amino acid sequence: CSASKETQYF.

This sequence joins TRBV28 and TRBJ1-5; D unclear. The CDR3 runs 13 residues. Germline V gives CDR1 MDHEN, CDR2 SYDVKM. The V and J ends lost 7 bases and 1 base respectively, with 8 bases between them. CDR3 loop: CASKRGSNQPQHF. The CDR3 bases are TGTGCCAGCAAGAGAGGGAGCAATCAGCCCCAGCATTTT.

The chain combines TRBV5-1 with TRBJ2-1, with TRBD2 matching over 7 bases. The CDR3 loop spans 14 amino acids. Trimming cost V 4 bases and J 5 bases; bases outside gene matches: 6. Looked up from germline, CDR1 is SGHRS and CDR2 is YFSETQ. The CDR3 spells CASSRLGGDNEQFF. The CDR3, as DNA: TGCGCCAGCAGCCGTTTGGGAGGGGACAATGAGCAGTTCTTC.

The CDR3 DNA reads TGTGCCAGCAGCAGAGAAAGGGGGGTAGGGAGCAATCAGCCCCAGCATTTT. Its protein product is CASSRERGVGSNQPQHF. This chain connects TRBV7-2 to TRBJ1-5; D may be TRBD1 (6 bases). The germline V and J ends were trimmed by 5 bases and 1 base, with 18 bases remaining between them. CDR1 and CDR2 from the germline V gene are SGHTA and FQGNSA. The CDR3 is made up of 17 amino acids. Drawing the rest from reference TRBV7-2 and TRBJ1-5, the complete variable domain is GAGVSQSPSNKVTEKGKDVELRCDPISGHTALYWYRQSLGQGLEFLIYFQGNSAPDKSGLPSDRFSAERTGGSVSTLTIQRTQQEDSAVYLCASSRERGVGSNQPQHFGDGTRLSIL.

V is TRBV21-1 and J is TRBJ2-7; the tabulated D call, TRBD2, remains unverified against the DNA. TRBV21-1 is reported as a pseudogene. The CDR3 is made up of 12 amino acids. The chain's CDR3 is CASTTDFGEQYF. CDR3 nucleotides: TGTGCCAGCACCACCGACTTCGGCGAGCAGTACTTC.

This rearrangement joins TRBV7-9 to TRBJ2-3; maybe TRBD2 (6 bases). This CDR3 is 15 amino acids long. Germline V gene data show CDR1 as SEHNR and CDR2 as FQNEAQ (reference sequence). V lost 6 bases to trimming and J lost 3 bases, with 16 bases between them. This CDR3 reads CASRRRTGGTDTQYF. The CDR3 DNA is TGTGCCAGCAGGAGAAGGACTGGGGGGACAGATACGCAGTATTTT.

This chain links TRBV18 with TRBJ2-6, with unresolved D. The CDR3 runs 17 residues. V lost 6 bases and J 0 bases, leaving 15 bases between the germline ends. The V gene's germline CDR1 is KGHSH and CDR2 LQKENI. CDR3 amino acids: CASSFPPDLSGANVLTF. For the CDR3, the DNA is TGTGCCAGCTCCTTCCCACCGGATCTCTCTGGGGCCAACGTCCTGACTTTC. The full variable domain, its missing parts supplied by reference TRBV18 and TRBJ2-6, is NAGVMQNPRHLVRRRGQEARLRCSPMKGHSHVYWYRQLPEEGLKFMVYLQKENIIDESGMPKERFSAEFPKEGPSILRIQQVVRGDSAAYFCASSFPPDLSGANVLTFGAGSRLTVL.

This chain links TRBV28 with TRBJ1-4; TRBD1 agrees at 8 bases. The germline V gene encodes CDR1 MDHEN and CDR2 SYDVKM. The CDR3 covers 14 residues. Unmatched junction bases numbered 4, after V lost 2 bases and J lost 8 bases. CDR3 amino acids: CASSLRQGKEKLFF. In DNA form, the CDR3 reads TGTGCCAGCAGTTTAAGACAGGGGAAAGAAAAACTGTTTTTT.

The chain couples TRBV4-3 to TRBJ1-1; D unclear. The CDR3 covers 12 residues. V lost 6 bases and J lost 3, with 8 bases in between. Germline CDR1 reads LGHNA; CDR2 reads YSLEER. This CDR3 reads CASRSDHTEAFF. CDR3 DNA sequence: TGCGCCAGCAGATCGGATCACACTGAAGCTTTCTTT.

V and J are TRBV4-3 and TRBJ1-4; unclear D gene. The CDR3 is made up of 15 amino acids. Per the germline V gene, CDR1 is LGHNA and CDR2 is YSLEER. V lost 1 base, J lost 6 bases, and 12 bases lay in between. CDR3 DNA sequence: TGCGCCAGCAGCCAAGCTCGGGGAAGGCATGAAAAACTGTTTTTT. Translation: CASSQARGRHEKLFF.

The chain joins TRBV10-1 to TRBJ2-1, with 11 bases matching TRBD2. Unmatched junction bases numbered 9, after V lost 4 bases and J lost 4 bases. The V gene's germline CDR1 is WNHNN and CDR2 SYGVQD (reference sequence). This CDR3 spans 17 amino acids. CDR3 loop: CASSAIAGGPRYNEQFF. The CDR3, as DNA: TGCGCCAGCAGTGCTATAGCGGGAGGGCCGAGGTACAATGAGCAGTTCTTC.

Here the CDR3 reads CASSLGALAGGHTGELFF. The CDR3 nucleotides are TGTGCCAGCAGCTTAGGGGCATTAGCGGGAGGGCATACCGGGGAGCTGTTTTTT. The chain recombines TRBV11-3 with TRBJ2-2; 11 bases line up with TRBD2. CDR3 size: 18 residues. In germline, CDR1 is SGHNT, CDR2 YENEEA. Trimming cost V 1 base and J 5 bases; bases outside gene matches: 9.

This clone was observed a few times. J is TRBJ1-5 and V is TRBV6-5; D gene ambiguous. This CDR3 contains 11 residues. Per the germline V gene, CDR1 is MNHEY and CDR2 is SVGAGI. The DNA for the CDR3 is TGTGCAGTAGGACGCAATCAGCCCCAGCATTTT. This encodes CAVGRNQPQHF.

This chain connects TRBV14 to TRBJ1-2; the D gene is possibly TRBD1 (5 bases). The CDR3 is made up of 18 amino acids. Germline V lookup: CDR1 SGHDN, CDR2 FVKESK. Trimming shortened V by 2 bases and J by 5 bases, and 24 bases separated the two germline ends. The CDR3 protein is CASSQPGATLSTGYGYTF. CDR3 in DNA: TGTGCCAGCAGCCAACCTGGGGCGACCTTAAGTACTGGGTATGGCTACACCTTC.

This clone was detected once. V and J are TRBV19 and TRBJ1-1; no clear D gene. V gave up 3 bases and J gave up 0 bases, with 11 bases separating them. Germline V lookup: CDR1 LNHDA, CDR2 SQIVND (reference sequence). This CDR3 comprises 15 residues. The CDR3 protein is CASSIGWYLNTEAFF. The CDR3 DNA follows: TGTGCCAGTAGTATTGGGTGGTACTTGAACACTGAAGCTTTCTTT.

The chain is built from TRBV27 and TRBJ1-2; no definite D call. The CDR3 totals 15 residues. V shed 2 bases and J shed 6 bases, with 16 bases lying between them. CDR1 is MNHEY and CDR2 is SMNVEV in the germline V gene (reference sequence). For the CDR3, the DNA is TGTGCCAGCAGTTTAGGAGGACGGGTGACTGATGGCTACACCTTC. It codes for CASSLGGRVTDGYTF.

This rearrangement joins TRBV14 to TRBJ2-1; TRBD2 aligns across 7 bases. Per germline, CDR1 SGHDN and CDR2 FVKESK. CDR3 length: 15 residues. Trimming cost V 0 bases and J 7 bases; bases outside gene matches: 6. CDR3 DNA sequence: TGTGCCAGCAGCCAAGAAGGCGGGAGTTTGAATGAGCAGTTCTTC. Protein product: CASSQEGGSLNEQFF. Full variable domain (outside the CDR3, taken from reference TRBV14 and TRBJ2-1): EAGVTQFPSHSVIEKGQTVTLRCDPISGHDNLYWYRRVMGKEIKFLLHFVKESKQDESGMPNNRFLAERTGGTYSTLKVQPAELEDSGVYFCASSQEGGSLNEQFFGPGTRLTVL.

The chain recombines TRBV2 with TRBJ1-1; D gene unclear. CDR1 SNHLY and CDR2 FYNNEI come from the germline V gene. V lost 5 bases and J lost 1, with 8 bases in between. The CDR3 totals 13 residues. The CDR3 coding sequence is TGTGCCAGCAGTCTCGTCTGGAACACTGAAGCTTTCTTT. Translation gives CASSLVWNTEAFF.

The chain recombines TRBV6-1 with TRBJ1-5; weak D call: TRBD1 (5 bases). Germline-derived CDR1 and CDR2 are MNHNS and SASEGT. The CDR3 contains 14 residues. Trimming left V 3 bases short and J 5 bases short, with 11 bases between. The CDR3 DNA is TGTGCCAGCAGTGATCGGGGCGGGGATCAGCCCCAGCATTTT. This codes for CASSDRGGDQPQHF.

The genes are TRBV5-1 and TRBJ1-1; D gene uncertain. The V and J ends lost 1 base and 3 bases respectively, with 4 bases between them. The germline V gene encodes CDR1 SGHRS and CDR2 YFSETQ. CDR3 length equals 12 residues. The CDR3 loop reads CASSLTDTEAFF. In DNA, the CDR3 is TGCGCCAGCAGCTTGACTGACACTGAAGCTTTCTTT.

The chain uses TRBV28 and TRBJ2-2; maybe TRBD1 (8 bases). The CDR3 length is 16 residues. V was cut by 8 bases and J by 7 bases, with 23 bases left in between. Per germline, CDR1 MDHEN and CDR2 SYDVKM. CDR3 loop: CASRTRYRGRVGELFF. CDR3 nucleotides: TGTGCCAGCCGAACCCGATACAGGGGGAGGGTCGGGGAGCTGTTTTTT.

The V call is TRBV10-1, the J call TRBJ1-3; D ambiguous. Trimming removed 4 bases from V and 1 base from J, with 11 bases in between. The CDR3 covers 15 residues. Germline-derived CDR1 and CDR2 are WNHNN and SYGVQD (reference sequence). The CDR3 loop is CASSVNLSSGNTIYF. The DNA for the CDR3 is TGCGCCAGCAGTGTCAACCTATCATCTGGAAACACCATATATTTT.

The J gene is TRBJ1-4, the V gene TRBV28; the D gene is possibly TRBD1 (6 bases). CDR1 MDHEN and CDR2 SYDVKM come from the germline V gene. This CDR3 comprises 15 residues. V lost 1 base to trimming and J lost 8 bases, with 14 bases between them. The CDR3 loop reads CASSLYVGAREKLFF. The CDR3 region has the DNA TGTGCCAGCAGTTTATACGTGGGGGCTAGGGAAAAACTGTTTTTT.

The chain uses TRBV4-3 and TRBJ2-7; D is unresolved. Germline CDR1 is LGHNA and CDR2 is YSLEER. The CDR3 totals 13 residues. V was clipped by 0 bases and J by 2 bases, with 5 bases between them. CDR3 in DNA: TGCGCCAGCAGCCAAGATACGACCTACGAGCAGTACTTC. It encodes CASSQDTTYEQYF.